A single sample gave rise to the 16 T cell receptor beta chains below, sequenced in a study of T cells in localized non-small cell lung cancer. Libraries were prepared by immunoSEQ multiplex PCR; TCRdb keeps only in-frame clonotypes and omits some of them. The repertoire includes approximately 11,000 clones, 85% to 90% of them detected once, and 20% to 25% sits in the top ten. Sample: peripheral blood, taken before any cancer treatment. Every receptor here comes from a male donor aged 60 or over with stage I lung adenocarcinoma.

V and J are TRBV7-9 and TRBJ1-4; D gene ambiguous. This CDR3 region has 14 residues. V dropped 6 bases and J dropped 2 bases, with 10 bases sitting between them. CDR1 is SEHNR, CDR2 FQNEAQ, per germline (reference sequence). CDR3 sequence reads: CASSYGATNEKLFF. As DNA, the CDR3 is TGTGCCAGCAGTTACGGTGCGACTAATGAAAAACTGTTTTTT.

The V gene is TRBV11-3, the J gene TRBJ2-2; no firm D call. The germline CDR1 and CDR2 sequences are SGHNT and YENEEA. V lost 2 bases, J lost 0 bases, and 7 bases lay in between. There are 15 residues in the CDR3. The CDR3 sequence: CASSLNAANTGELFF. The CDR3 region has the DNA TGTGCCAGCAGCTTAAATGCGGCGAACACCGGGGAGCTGTTTTTT.

The rearrangement joins TRBV30 to TRBJ1-6, with D perhaps TRBD1 (5 bases). V was trimmed by 8 bases and J by 3 bases, leaving 8 bases between them. CDR3 size: 12 residues. Germline CDR1 reads GTSNPN; CDR2 reads SVGIG (reference sequence). The CDR3 is CALTGYNSPLHF. CDR3 nucleotide sequence: TGTGCCCTTACAGGCTATAATTCACCCCTCCACTTT.

The chain links TRBV29-1 to TRBJ1-2; possibly TRBD1 for D (6 bases). V was shortened by 4 bases and J by 6 bases, with 9 bases between the two germline ends. Germline values: CDR1 SQVTM, CDR2 ANQGSEA. The CDR3 totals 11 residues. CDR3 sequence: CSVGTENGYTF. CDR3 DNA: TGCAGCGTTGGGACAGAAAATGGCTACACCTTC.

The genes are TRBV27 and TRBJ2-1, with TRBD2 identical over 10 bases. Germline V gene lookup returns CDR1 MNHEY and CDR2 SMNVEV (reference sequence). This CDR3 has 14 amino acids. Trimming at V came to 2 bases and at J to 6 bases, leaving 1 base not matched to a gene. This CDR3 is CASSLVAGGNEQFF. CDR3 bases: TGTGCCAGCAGTTTAGTAGCGGGGGGCAATGAGCAGTTCTTC.

The gene calls are TRBV15 and TRBJ1-1; 11 positions match TRBD1. V shed 0 bases and J 5 bases; nucleotides not matched to a gene: 5. The CDR3 sequence is 16 residues long. The germline gives CDR1 LNHNV, CDR2 YYDKDF (reference sequence). This chain's CDR3 is CATSRDPDRGPTEAFF. The CDR3 coding sequence is TGTGCCACCAGCAGAGATCCGGACAGGGGGCCAACTGAAGCTTTCTTT.

The J gene is TRBJ1-2, the V gene TRBV6-1; D is perhaps TRBD1 (5 bases). Per the germline V gene, CDR1 is MNHNS and CDR2 is SASEGT. Trimming shortened V by 2 bases and J by 3 bases, and 7 bases separated the two germline ends. The CDR3 is 13 residues long. CDR3: CASSELGDYGYTF. CDR3 DNA: TGTGCCAGCAGTGAATTGGGGGACTATGGCTACACCTTC.

A remark on this clone: An end of the junction does not agree with germline; a read error may underlie this. The rearrangement links TRBV13 to TRBJ2-1; a weak D match, TRBD2 (6 bases). Per the germline V gene, CDR1 is PRHDT and CDR2 is FYEKMQ (reference sequence). The CDR3 totals 13 residues. The CDR3 spells CASSLGRGGEVIF. The DNA of the CDR3 is TGTGCCAGCAGCTTAGGCCGTGGCGGGGAGGTGATCTTC.

The chain employs TRBV5-1 and TRBJ2-1, with a possible D match to TRBD1 (6 bases). The V end lost 2 bases, the J end lost 10 bases, and 10 bases lay between the germline ends. This CDR3 comprises 12 residues. CDR1 SGHRS and CDR2 YFSETQ come from the germline V gene. The CDR3 bases are TGCGCCAGCAGCTTCCAGGGGCGGGAGCAGTTCTTC. This gives the protein CASSFQGREQFF.

This clone was found a few times. The chain employs TRBV7-3 and TRBJ2-3, with 12 nucleotides matching TRBD1. V lost 4 bases and J lost 3; bases outside the gene matches: 2. Germline V lookup: CDR1 SGHTA, CDR2 FQGTGA. The CDR3 totals 15 residues. The CDR3 DNA reads TGTGCCAGCAGCTCGGGACAGGGGGCTACAGATACGCAGTATTTT. This translates into CASSSGQGATDTQYF.

The genes are TRBV2 and TRBJ2-2; maybe TRBD1 (7 bases). The length of the CDR3 is 14 residues. The germline V gene encodes CDR1 SNHLY and CDR2 FYNNEI. The V end lost 7 bases, the J end lost 5 bases, and 14 bases lay between the germline ends. The CDR3 coding sequence is TGTGCCAGCAAAGGGGGCGCGGGGACCGGGGAGCTGTTTTTT. Protein product: CASKGGAGTGELFF.

This sequence joins TRBV5-1 and TRBJ1-4; D is possibly TRBD1 (5 bases). CDR3 size: 15 residues. Trimming removed 4 bases from V and 2 bases from J, with 12 bases in between. In germline, CDR1 is SGHRS, CDR2 YFSETQ. DNA of the CDR3: TGCGCCAGCAGCCTGAACGGGGGGACTAATGAAAAACTGTTTTTT. Protein: CASSLNGGTNEKLFF.

The chain combines TRBV6-5 with TRBJ1-4, with D possibly being TRBD1 (5 bases). The V gene's germline CDR1 is MNHEY and CDR2 SVGAGI. V gave up 2 bases and J gave up 7 bases, with 11 bases separating them. The CDR3 contains 14 residues. The CDR3 sequence is CASSYNGAIEKLFF. The CDR3 DNA follows: TGTGCCAGCAGTTACAATGGGGCAATTGAAAAACTGTTTTTT.

The V call is TRBV5-1, the J call TRBJ2-5; weak D call: TRBD1 (5 bases). CDR3 length: 14 residues. CDR1 is SGHRS and CDR2 is YFSETQ in the germline V gene. The V gene lost 3 bases and the J gene lost 3 bases, with 12 bases spanning the gap. CDR3 sequence: CASSSDSRKETQYF. The CDR3 region has the DNA TGCGCCAGCAGCTCCGACAGTAGGAAAGAGACCCAGTACTTC.

CDR3 sequence reads: CASRAAGTGGLGELFF. The CDR3 DNA reads as TGTGCCAGCAGGGCTGCCGGGACAGGGGGTCTCGGGGAGCTGTTTTTT. V usage is TRBV11-2 and J usage is TRBJ2-2, with TRBD1 matching over 11 bases. CDR3 length equals 16 residues. J gave up 7 bases and V 6 bases, and 10 bases lay outside the gene matches. Germline loops: CDR1 SGHAT, CDR2 FQNNGV.

The chain combines TRBV28 with TRBJ2-6; 7 bases are a match to TRBD1. The trim removed 7 bases at V and 1 base at J, leaving 10 bases unmatched. In germline, CDR1 is MDHEN, CDR2 SYDVKM. The CDR3 length is 17 residues. The CDR3 sequence is CASKKGGKSSGANVLTF. The DNA for the CDR3 is TGTGCCAGCAAGAAAGGGGGCAAATCATCTGGGGCCAACGTCCTGACTTTC.